The 26 T cell receptor beta chains in this list originate from one sample, sequenced in a study of metastatic and nonmetastatic thyroid tumors. All patients were treatment-naive before thyroid surgery. TCRdb re-called clones from the PCR reads using MiXCR. Here the sample spans roughly 55,000 clones, around 15% being singletons. Sequencing was done on a sample of blood. These TCRs come from a male donor with papillary thyroid cancer or a benign thyroid nodule (not recorded which). Some clones in this sample may be carry-over from other donors' samples.

The sample holds many counts of this clone. The V gene is TRBV11-3, the J gene TRBJ2-1; D call uncertain. The CDR3 is 13 residues long. V was cut by 5 bases and J by 8 bases, with 13 bases left in between. Germline V gene data show CDR1 as SGHNT and CDR2 as YENEEA. The CDR3 reads CASSGLSQDEQFF. CDR3 bases: TGTGCCAGCAGCGGGCTTAGCCAGGATGAGCAGTTCTTC.

This clone was recorded a few times. One junction end disagrees with the germline gene, perhaps due to a read error. This chain connects TRBV6-2 or TRBV6-3 to TRBJ2-1, with D perhaps TRBD2 (5 bases). The CDR3 spans 12 residues. The germline gives CDR1 MNHEY, CDR2 SVGEGT. The CDR3 region is CASRSGYNEQFF. The DNA for the CDR3 is TGTGCCAGCAGGAGCGGCTACAATGAGCAGTTCTTT.

This clone was seen repeatedly, ten times or more. The genes are TRBV20-1 and TRBJ2-7; D unclear. Germline values: CDR1 DFQATT, CDR2 SNEGSKA (reference sequence). Trimming cost V 1 base and J 2 bases, with 18 bases left between them. There are 16 residues in the CDR3. The CDR3 nucleotides read TGCAGTGCTAGAGGCCTGGAGAATACCAATCCCTACGAGCAGTACTTC. This translates into CSARGLENTNPYEQYF.

Points on this clone: The sample holds other DNA sequences that translate to the same CDR3. The chain is built from TRBV7-6 and TRBJ1-4; D is possibly TRBD1 (5 bases). Germline CDR1 is SGHVS and CDR2 is FNYEAQ. The CDR3 covers 15 residues. V lost 5 bases and J lost 6, with 16 bases in between. The CDR3 protein is CASSVLGGRHEKLFF. The CDR3 DNA is TGTGCCAGCAGCGTCCTCGGGGGTCGTCATGAAAAACTGTTTTTT.

This clone was counted a few times. The chain combines TRBV18 with TRBJ2-5, with 13 bases lining up with TRBD2. The V segment lost 6 bases and the J segment 5 bases; nucleotides outside the gene matches: 3. The CDR3 extends over 14 amino acids. Germline V gene lookup returns CDR1 KGHSH and CDR2 LQKENI. CDR3 residues: CASSGTSGAETQYF. The DNA of the CDR3 is TGTGCCAGCTCCGGGACTAGCGGGGCGGAGACCCAGTACTTC.

This clone was observed at least ten times. This sample includes further DNA sequences coding for the same CDR3. The chain links TRBV19 to TRBJ1-5; 7 bases are shared with TRBD1. The CDR3 totals 15 residues. Germline trimming cut 7 bases from V and 4 bases from J; bases unmatched to any gene: 10. The germline gives CDR1 LNHDA, CDR2 SQIVND (reference sequence). The CDR3 here is CASTATGWGNQPQHF. The CDR3 DNA reads TGTGCCAGTACGGCGACAGGGTGGGGGAATCAGCCCCAGCATTTT.

This clone was recorded at least ten times. The germline gene is not matched at one end of the junction; a read error may be the cause. The V and J genes are TRBV2 and TRBJ1-4; D unclear. Germline CDR1 reads SNHLY; CDR2 reads FYNNEI. The CDR3 covers 12 residues. CDR3: CASREGGEKLFF. CDR3 DNA: TGTGCCAGCAGGGAAGGTGGTGAAAAACTGTTTTTT.

This clone has a handful of counts. A read error is possible here, since a much larger clone lies one base away. The rearrangement links TRBV5-1 to TRBJ2-2; D is possibly TRBD1 (6 bases). The CDR3 is 17 residues long. Germline V CDR1 and CDR2: SGHRS, YFSETQ. The CDR3 loop reads CASSLHRDTANTGELLF. In nucleotides, the CDR3 is TGCGCCAGCAGCTTGCACCGGGACACAGCGAACACCGGGGAGCTGCTTTTT.

Notes on this clone: This may be a read error, as it is one base from a much larger clone. This chain links TRBV4-3 with TRBJ2-5; tentative D call: TRBD2 (5 bases). The CDR3 loop spans 15 amino acids. Per germline, CDR1 LGHNA and CDR2 YSLEER. In nucleotides, the CDR3 is TGCGCCAGCAGCCAAGATTGGACTGACCAAGATACCCAGTACTTC. Translated, it gives CASSQDWTDQDTQYF.

This clone was observed at least ten times. The chain carries TRBV6-1 and TRBJ1-2; TRBD1 matches 10 bases. V was pared by 2 bases and J by 4 bases, with 4 bases of the junction left unmatched. The CDR3 extends over 15 amino acids. Germline CDR1 and CDR2: MNHNS and SASEGT. Here the CDR3 DNA reads TGTGCCAGCAGTGAACCGACAGGGGGCCTCTATGGCTACACCTTC. Residues: CASSEPTGGLYGYTF.

This clone was counted only a few times. The conserved phenylalanine or tryptophan is not found at the CDR3 terminus, so this likely reflects a read error. The DNA is omitted, as the CDR3 cannot be located on it reliably, and the CDR3 follows TCRdb's listing. The chain recombines TRBV6-9 with TRBJ1-2. Germline CDR1 reads MNHGY; CDR2 reads SVAAGI. The CDR3 is 12 residues long, ends included. The chain's CDR3 is CASSLRGMGYTL.

This clone has ten or more counts. A much larger clone differs by one base, so this may be a read error. In the same sample, other DNA sequences code for this CDR3. The chain combines TRBV5-1 with TRBJ1-1, with TRBD1 as a possible D gene (5 bases). Germline CDR1 reads SGHRS; CDR2 reads YFSETQ. This CDR3 has 12 residues. CDR3 protein: CASSSLGTEAFF. The DNA of the CDR3 is TGCGCCAGCAGCTCCTTAGGGACTGAGGCTTTCTTT.

By proportion, this clone is medium-sized. The gene calls are TRBV6-1 and TRBJ2-1, with 7 bases that match TRBD2. CDR1 is MNHNS and CDR2 is SASEGT in the germline V gene. V was pared by 2 bases and J by 3 bases, with 13 bases of the junction left unmatched. The CDR3 sequence is 18 residues long. CDR3 nucleotides: TGTGCCAGCAGTGAATTAATCTGGGTGCTAGCGGACTACAATGAGCAGTTCTTC. It yields the protein CASSELIWVLADYNEQFF.

The chain recombines TRBV6-1 with TRBJ2-2; D is tentatively TRBD1 or TRBD2 (5 bases each). Germline CDR1 MNHNS, CDR2 SASEGT. The length of the CDR3 is 16 residues. V shed 8 bases and J shed 14 bases, with 30 bases lying between them. The CDR3 reads CASGENRATGPGDLFF. Written as DNA, the CDR3 is TGTGCCAGCGGGGAGAACCGGGCCACAGGCCCCGGTGACCTGTTTTTT.

In its sample, this clone was seen many times. V is TRBV30 and J is TRBJ1-6; a possible D gene is TRBD1 (6 bases). Looked up from germline, CDR1 is GTSNPN and CDR2 is SVGIG (reference sequence). This CDR3 is 15 amino acids long. The germline V and J ends were trimmed by 1 base and 3 bases, with 10 bases remaining between them. Here the CDR3 reads CAWSGGGLYNSPLHF. The CDR3 DNA reads as TGTGCCTGGAGTGGTGGGGGGCTCTATAATTCACCCCTCCACTTT.

This clone was detected only a few times. Possible read error: a much larger clone is one base away. This chain uses TRBV12-3 or TRBV12-4 with TRBJ1-5; D might be TRBD1 (5 bases). The CDR3 runs 15 residues. The ends were cut back, 5 bases at V and 0 bases at J, with 11 bases in the middle. This CDR3 reads CASSQGTVSNQPQHF. CDR3 coding DNA: TGTGCCAGCAGTCAAGGGACGGTTAGCAATCAGCCCCAGCATTTT.

This chain connects TRBV20-1 to TRBJ1-2, with D tentatively TRBD1 (5 bases). V was pared by 5 bases and J by 4 bases, with 11 bases between. Germline V gene sequence: CDR1 DFQATT, CDR2 SNEGSKA (reference sequence). The CDR3 is made up of 12 amino acids. The CDR3: CSALIGAYGYTF. CDR3 DNA sequence: TGCAGTGCTCTAATTGGGGCCTATGGCTACACCTTC.

Ten or more counts support this clone. The chain uses TRBV5-1 and TRBJ2-1; D may be TRBD1 or TRBD2 (5 bases each). Trimming shortened V by 0 bases and J by 6 bases, and 10 bases separated the two germline ends. Germline V gives CDR1 SGHRS, CDR2 YFSETQ. The CDR3 is 14 amino acids. The CDR3 DNA is TGCGCCAGCAGCTTGGGAGGGGTCCTCAATGAGCAGTTCTTC. Protein: CASSLGGVLNEQFF.

The V call is TRBV20-1, the J call TRBJ2-7; the D gene is possibly TRBD1 (5 bases). CDR3 length: 12 amino acids. Trimming removed 5 bases from V and 4 bases from J, with 12 bases in between. Germline CDR1 and CDR2: DFQATT and SNEGSKA (reference sequence). CDR3 sequence: CSAGDRLYEQYV. The CDR3 DNA is TGCAGTGCTGGTGACAGACTTTACGAGCAGTACGTC.

This clone turned up a few times. The genes are TRBV27 and TRBJ2-7, with 10 bases fitting TRBD2. From germline, CDR1 is MNHEY and CDR2 SMNVEV (reference sequence). With 4 bases clipped from V and 4 bases from J, the junction kept 1 base outside the gene matches. The CDR3 runs to 13 residues. CDR3 sequence reads: CASSSSGSYEQYF. CDR3 DNA sequence: TGTGCCAGCAGTTCTAGCGGGAGTTACGAGCAGTACTTC.

This clone occurred many times. The chain has TRBV2 and TRBJ2-3; 7 nucleotides agree with TRBD1. The junction had 10 bases not matched to a gene; V was cut back by 7 bases and J by 3 bases. The CDR3 is made up of 15 amino acids. Germline V gene sequence: CDR1 SNHLY, CDR2 FYNNEI. The CDR3 spells CASNGGLQGTDTQYF. For the CDR3, the DNA is TGTGCCAGCAATGGTGGCCTACAGGGGACAGATACGCAGTATTTT.

This clone was seen many times. Other DNA sequences in the sample encode the same CDR3. The chain recombines TRBV9 with TRBJ2-3; TRBD2 matches at 12 bases. Germline trimming cut 3 bases from V and 0 bases from J; bases unmatched to any gene: 2. CDR1 and CDR2 (germline): SGDLS, YYNGEE. The CDR3 totals 16 residues. The CDR3: CASSASGGASTDTQYF. CDR3 in DNA: TGTGCCAGCAGCGCTAGCGGGGGGGCTAGCACAGATACGCAGTATTTT.

This clone was seen ten or more times. The rearrangement joins TRBV2 to TRBJ2-7; D unclear. V lost 4 bases and J 7 bases, leaving 14 bases between the germline ends. Germline V gene data show CDR1 as SNHLY and CDR2 as FYNNEI. CDR3 length: 13 residues. The CDR3 loop reads CASSAGPSREQYF. In DNA, the CDR3 is TGTGCCAGCAGTGCCGGGCCCTCCCGGGAGCAGTACTTC.

The chain recombines TRBV30 with TRBJ1-2; 10 positions agree with TRBD1. This CDR3 region has 14 residues. V dropped 3 bases and J dropped 4; count of bases not matched to a gene: 5. CDR1 and CDR2 from the germline V gene are GTSNPN and SVGIG (reference sequence). The CDR3 DNA reads as TGTGCCTGGAGCGGACAGGGGGGAATCTATGGCTACACCTTC. It yields the protein CAWSGQGGIYGYTF.

This clone was observed at least ten times. The genes are TRBV10-2 and TRBJ2-4, with 13 bases aligning to TRBD2. V lost 3 bases and J lost 7; bases outside the gene matches: 6. In germline, CDR1 is WSHSY, CDR2 SAAADI. The CDR3 is made up of 16 amino acids. The CDR3 reads CASSELGLAGANIQYF. The CDR3 DNA reads as TGCGCCAGCAGTGAACTCGGACTAGCGGGGGCTAACATTCAGTACTTC.

This clone was seen ten or more times. The V and J genes are TRBV6-1 and TRBJ1-1; the D is unclear. Germline CDR1 MNHNS, CDR2 SASEGT. The V end lost 10 bases, the J end lost 4 bases, and 16 bases lay between the germline ends. CDR3 length equals 13 residues. CDR3 DNA sequence: TGTGCCACCGTCTCCGACGGATTCACTGAAGCTTTCTTT. This codes for CATVSDGFTEAFF.